The clone carrying this TCR beta chain is classed as large. Reverse transcription used approximately 500 ng RNA and constant-region primers for alpha and beta. Using multiplexing indices, alpha and beta chain libraries were generated apart by chain-specific third strand synthesis. A single record per CDR3 protein comes from TCRdb applying MiXCR to the 5' RACE reads. Among some 10,000 distinct CDR3 sequences listed, under 11% were seen once. This entry is derived from a study of HIV-infected patients and healthy controls. This CDR3 has 14 residues. V was cut by 3 bases and J by 1 base, with 8 bases left in between. Germline assignment: CDR1 LNHDA and CDR2 SQIVND (reference sequence). No cell fractionation was done, so the repertoire covers all unsorted peripheral blood T cells.

The chain carries TRBV19 and TRBJ2-3, with D uncertain. This receptor was obtained from an adult with HIV infection. Here the sequenced sample was blood, taken before antiretroviral therapy. CDR3 region: CASSMTWGTDTQYF. For the CDR3, the DNA is TGTGCCAGTAGTATGACGTGGGGCACAGATACGCAGTATTTT. Combining the CDR3 with reference TRBV19 and TRBJ2-3 gives the whole variable domain DGGITQSPKYLFRKEGQNVTLSCEQNLNHDAMYWYRQDPGQGLRLIYYSQIVNDFQKGDIAEGYSVSREKKESFPLTVTSAQKNPTAFYLCASSMTWGTDTQYFGPGTRLTVL.